This is a list of T cell receptor beta chains from one sample in a study of blood T cell repertoires in COVID-19. TCRdb's copy holds only in-frame clones and misses some; the assay was immunoSEQ multiplex PCR. Of over 200,000 clones listed, 87% are singletons. The sequenced sample consisted of peripheral blood. Every receptor here comes from a young woman who had recovered from COVID-19. Both conserved end residues are part of each CDR3. The D gene is left open where the match is weak. Not every row has a clone size; where given, it reads once, few, many or a size class.

CDR3aa: CASSVSLQGNTEAFF; CDR3nt: TGTGCCAGCAGCGTTAGTCTACAGGGGAACACTGAAGCTTTCTTT; abundance: .; j_gene: TRBJ1-1; d_gene: .; v_gene: TRBV7-2
CDR3aa: CASSLSPTRSYEQYF; CDR3nt: TGTGCCAGCAGCTTATCACCCACAAGATCCTACGAGCAGTACTTC; abundance: .; j_gene: TRBJ2-7; d_gene: .; v_gene: TRBV7-7
CDR3aa: CAISGNSNYGYTF; CDR3nt: TGTGCCATCAGTGGAAACAGTAACTATGGCTACACCTTC; abundance: once; j_gene: TRBJ1-2; d_gene: .; v_gene: TRBV10-3
CDR3aa: CASSLASGRATNEQFF; CDR3nt: TGCGCCAGCAGCTTGGCTAGCGGGAGGGCCACCAATGAGCAGTTCTTC; abundance: .; j_gene: TRBJ2-1; d_gene: TRBD2; v_gene: TRBV5-1
CDR3aa: CASSLDGGRGTEAFF; CDR3nt: TGTGCCAGCAGCTTAGATGGGGGGAGGGGAACTGAAGCTTTCTTT; abundance: once; j_gene: TRBJ1-1; d_gene: .; v_gene: TRBV7-2
CDR3aa: CASSDRGVGETQYF; CDR3nt: TGTGCCAGCAGTGACCGGGGAGTAGGTGAGACCCAGTACTTC; abundance: .; j_gene: TRBJ2-5; d_gene: .; v_gene: TRBV25-1
CDR3aa: CASSLTQGAHGYTF; CDR3nt: TGTGCCAGCAGCTTAACACAGGGCGCCCATGGCTACACCTTC; abundance: .; j_gene: TRBJ1-2; d_gene: .; v_gene: TRBV11-2
CDR3aa: CASLPQQGPLPYGYTF; CDR3nt: TGTGCCAGCTTACCCCAACAGGGGCCTCTCCCCTATGGCTACACCTTC; abundance: .; j_gene: TRBJ1-2; d_gene: TRBD1; v_gene: TRBV6-7
CDR3aa: CASSEGHPNEKLFF; CDR3nt: TGTGCCAGCAGTGAAGGACACCCTAATGAAAAACTGTTTTTT; abundance: .; j_gene: TRBJ1-4; d_gene: .; v_gene: TRBV6-1
CDR3aa: CASSDGSTDTQYF; CDR3nt: TGTGCCAGCAGTGACGGCAGCACAGATACGCAGTATTTT; abundance: few; j_gene: TRBJ2-3; d_gene: .; v_gene: TRBV6-4
CDR3aa: CASSYFGLAGGQETQYF; CDR3nt: TGTGCCAGCAGTTACTTTGGACTAGCGGGAGGGCAAGAGACCCAGTACTTC; abundance: .; j_gene: TRBJ2-5; d_gene: TRBD2; v_gene: TRBV6-2/TRBV6-3
CDR3aa: CASSLRGTGGAYEQYF; CDR3nt: TGTGCCAGCAGCCTCCGAGGGACTGGGGGAGCCTACGAGCAGTACTTC; abundance: .; j_gene: TRBJ2-7; d_gene: .; v_gene: TRBV3-1/TRBV3-2
CDR3aa: CASSPLMQARGSTDTQYF; CDR3nt: TGTGCCAGCTCACCACTGATGCAAGCGCGGGGAAGCACAGATACGCAGTATTTT; abundance: .; j_gene: TRBJ2-3; d_gene: .; v_gene: TRBV18
CDR3aa: CASSFSEEQPQHF; CDR3nt: TGTGCCAGCAGTTTTTCGGAGGAGCAGCCCCAGCATTTT; abundance: .; j_gene: TRBJ1-5; d_gene: .; v_gene: TRBV27